These 21 T cell receptor beta chains were sequenced from one sample in a study of blood T cell repertoires in COVID-19 (dated by TCRdb to about 2020). Libraries came from the immunoSEQ multiplex PCR assay. TCRdb carries this immuneACCESS record with in-frame sequences only. Its versions omit some clonotypes, under half of them owing to an unresolved V gene in the studies checked, with the rest unexplained. Across this sample there are around 200,000 clones, with more than 75% seen only once. Around 6% of the sample lies in the top ten. Material for sequencing was PBMCs or T cells enriched from blood (not recorded which). The receptors derive from a man aged 35 to 55 with acute COVID-19.

V is TRBV7-9 and J is TRBJ2-7, with D maybe TRBD1 (6 bases). Germline-derived CDR1 and CDR2 are SEHNR and FQNEAQ (reference sequence). CDR3 length: 13 amino acids. The germline V and J ends were trimmed by 5 bases and 5 bases, with 13 bases remaining between them. The CDR3 region is CASSQTGSDEQYF. In DNA, the CDR3 is TGTGCCAGCAGCCAAACAGGGAGCGACGAGCAGTACTTC.

The rearrangement links TRBV4-3 to TRBJ1-2; 7 nucleotides match TRBD1. This CDR3 is 14 amino acids long. V lost 5 bases and J lost 4; bases outside the gene matches: 7. Germline CDR1 LGHNA, CDR2 YSLEER. The CDR3 loop reads CASSYNTGAYGYTF. The CDR3 coding sequence is TGCGCCAGCAGCTATAATACAGGGGCCTATGGCTACACCTTC.

The rearrangement links TRBV20-1 to TRBJ2-7; the D is unclear. The germline CDR1 and CDR2 sequences are DFQATT and SNEGSKA (reference sequence). Between the trimmed V and J ends, which lost 3 bases and 3 bases, there was a span of 12 bases. The length of the CDR3 is 13 residues. Here the CDR3 DNA reads TGCAGTGCTAGTTCGTACGGTCACTACGAGCAGTACTTC. This encodes CSASSYGHYEQYF.

The chain employs TRBV6-2 or TRBV6-3 and TRBJ2-7; D is ambiguous. The V gene's germline CDR1 is MNHEY and CDR2 SVGEGT. CDR3 length: 12 amino acids. Trimming took off 6 bases at V and 4 bases at J, with 10 bases between the two ends. The CDR3 is CASSLYSYEQYF. In DNA, the CDR3 is TGTGCCAGCAGCCTCTATTCGTACGAGCAGTACTTC.

The V gene is TRBV30, the J gene TRBJ2-1; 7 bases match TRBD2. V lost 1 base and J lost 9; bases outside the gene matches: 12. CDR3 length: 15 amino acids. CDR1 GTSNPN and CDR2 SVGIG come from the germline V gene (reference sequence). CDR3 sequence (DNA): TGTGCCTGGAGTGGGACTAGTAGGGCTGACGGTGAGCAGTTCTTC. It is translated as CAWSGTSRADGEQFF.

The chain combines TRBV7-6 with TRBJ2-5, with D maybe TRBD1 (6 bases). The V end was cut by 1 base, the J end by 5 bases, with 17 bases between. CDR1 SGHVS and CDR2 FNYEAQ come from the germline V gene. The CDR3 length is 16 residues. Written as DNA, the CDR3 is TGTGCCAGCAGCTTAGTCCCCAGGGGAGTTTCGGAGACCCAGTACTTC. It specifies CASSLVPRGVSETQYF.

The chain joins TRBV11-2 to TRBJ2-5, with 11 nucleotides matching TRBD2. CDR1 and CDR2 from the germline V gene are SGHAT and FQNNGV. This CDR3 comprises 14 residues. Unmatched junction bases numbered 1, after V lost 5 bases and J lost 2 bases. CDR3 protein: CASSRTSGQETQYF. DNA of the CDR3: TGTGCCAGCAGCCGGACTAGCGGGCAAGAGACCCAGTACTTC.

The CDR3 spells CASSQGAHGELFF. CDR3 bases: TGTGCCAGCAGCCAGGGGGCACACGGGGAGCTGTTTTTT. This chain links TRBV14 with TRBJ2-2, with D possibly being TRBD1 (6 bases). The CDR3 is 13 amino acids. Per germline, CDR1 SGHDN and CDR2 FVKESK. The V gene lost 3 bases and the J gene lost 7 bases, with 9 bases spanning the gap.

The rearrangement uses TRBV18 and TRBJ1-1; the D gene is possibly TRBD1 (5 bases). V gave up 3 bases and J gave up 5 bases, with 16 bases separating them. The V gene's germline CDR1 is KGHSH and CDR2 LQKENI. This CDR3 contains 15 residues. CDR3 loop: CASSPGGGGGTEAFF. The CDR3 bases are TGTGCCAGCTCACCCGGAGGTGGGGGGGGAACTGAAGCTTTCTTT.

This clone appeared once. The CDR3 spells CSASVSGSPGGQPQHF. The CDR3 bases are TGCAGTGCTAGTGTATCTGGAAGCCCAGGGGGTCAGCCCCAGCATTTT. V and J are TRBV20-1 and TRBJ1-5, with 7 bases fitting TRBD1. The J segment lost 6 bases and the V segment lost 3 bases, leaving 14 bases of the junction unmatched. The length of the CDR3 is 16 residues. Germline assignment: CDR1 DFQATT and CDR2 SNEGSKA (reference sequence).

This chain uses TRBV30 with TRBJ1-2; 7 nucleotides match TRBD1. CDR1 and CDR2 from the germline V gene are GTSNPN and SVGIG (reference sequence). Germline trimming cut 4 bases from V and 2 bases from J; bases unmatched to any gene: 4. There are 13 residues in the CDR3. The CDR3 region has the DNA TGTGCCTGGACCCAGACAGGGAACTATGGCTACACCTTC. Translating gives CAWTQTGNYGYTF.

As concerns this clone: This sample also contains other DNA sequences that code for the same CDR3. This rearrangement joins TRBV18 to TRBJ2-7, with 9 bases matching TRBD1. This CDR3 region has 14 residues. The germline V gene has CDR1 KGHSH and CDR2 LQKENI. V was pared by 6 bases and J by 2 bases, with 5 bases of the junction left unmatched. This CDR3 reads CASSPGTGPYEQYF. The DNA for the CDR3 is TGTGCCAGCTCCCCCGGGACAGGGCCCTACGAGCAGTACTTC.

The rearrangement links TRBV27 to TRBJ2-2; weak D call: TRBD1 (6 bases). The CDR3 is 16 amino acids. Trimming took off 6 bases at V and 0 bases at J, with 14 bases between the two ends. In germline, CDR1 is MNHEY, CDR2 SMNVEV (reference sequence). The CDR3 sequence is CASRKGQGTNTGELFF. DNA of the CDR3: TGTGCCAGCAGGAAAGGCCAGGGGACGAACACCGGGGAGCTGTTTTTT.

CDR3 in amino acids: CSGEGQGATQYF. The CDR3 nucleotides read TGCAGCGGGGAAGGACAGGGGGCGACCCAGTACTTC. V gene TRBV29-1 combines with J gene TRBJ2-5; TRBD1 agrees at 11 bases. The CDR3 is 12 amino acids. Germline loops: CDR1 SQVTM, CDR2 ANQGSEA. With 7 bases clipped from V and 7 bases from J, the junction kept 5 bases outside the gene matches.

This rearrangement joins TRBV2 to TRBJ1-1; no firm D call. This CDR3 has 13 amino acids. CDR1 and CDR2 (germline): SNHLY, FYNNEI. The germline V and J ends were trimmed by 7 bases and 7 bases, with 16 bases remaining between them. The CDR3 sequence: CASKHSRVIEAFF. In DNA form, the CDR3 reads TGTGCCAGCAAACACAGCCGCGTAATTGAAGCTTTCTTT. The full variable domain, rest sourced from reference TRBV2 and TRBJ1-1, is EPEVTQTPSHQVTQMGQEVILRCVPISNHLYFYWYRQILGQKVEFLVSFYNNEISEKSEIFDDQFSVERPDGSNFTLKIRSTKLEDSAMYFCASKHSRVIEAFFGQGTRLTVV.

The CDR3 region is CASSLGNRPMNTEAFF. Here the CDR3 DNA reads TGCGCCAGCAGCTTAGGGAACAGGCCTATGAACACTGAAGCTTTCTTT. This sequence joins TRBV5-1 and TRBJ1-1, with TRBD1 as a possible D gene (5 bases). This CDR3 has 16 amino acids. Germline-derived CDR1 and CDR2 are SGHRS and YFSETQ. V lost 2 bases and J lost 0, with 14 bases in between.

The CDR3 sequence: CASSSLTGRDNEQFF. In DNA form, the CDR3 reads TGTGCCAGCAGCTCTCTGACAGGGAGAGACAATGAGCAGTTCTTC. The chain carries TRBV4-2 and TRBJ2-1, with 7 nucleotides matching TRBD1. The CDR3 consists of 15 residues. With V trimmed by 5 bases and J by 5 bases, 9 bases remained unmatched. Per the germline V gene, CDR1 is LGHNA and CDR2 is YNFKEQ.

The rearrangement uses TRBV28 and TRBJ2-1, with 10 bases lining up with TRBD2. From germline, CDR1 is MDHEN and CDR2 SYDVKM. CDR3 length equals 13 residues. The J segment lost 7 bases and the V segment lost 7 bases, leaving 4 bases of the junction unmatched. The CDR3 sequence is CASIRTSGNEQFF. CDR3 DNA sequence: TGTGCCAGCATCCGGACTAGCGGAAATGAGCAGTTCTTC.

The rearrangement links TRBV28 to TRBJ1-5; D not resolved. CDR1 and CDR2 (germline): MDHEN, SYDVKM. The CDR3 sequence is 14 residues long. Trimming shortened V by 6 bases and J by 6 bases, and 15 bases separated the two germline ends. CDR3 in DNA: TGTGCCAGCAGAGGGTTGAGGGTACGTCAGCCCCAGCATTTT. Protein: CASRGLRVRQPQHF.

This chain uses TRBV4-3 with TRBJ1-1; D remains unclear. CDR3 size: 14 residues. The germline V gene has CDR1 LGHNA and CDR2 YSLEER. V lost 0 bases, J lost 1 base, and 6 bases lay in between. DNA of the CDR3: TGCGCCAGCAGCCAAGATAACAGGAACACTGAAGCTTTCTTT. Translated: CASSQDNRNTEAFF.

The chain links TRBV2 to TRBJ2-7; 9 bases match TRBD2. Germline V gives CDR1 SNHLY, CDR2 FYNNEI. This CDR3 has 14 residues. V was clipped by 4 bases and J by 7 bases; unmatched bases: 8. CDR3 in amino acids: CASSGTSALLEQYF. The CDR3 bases are TGTGCCAGCAGTGGGACTAGCGCCCTCCTGGAGCAGTACTTC.